Listed below are T cell receptor beta chains from one sample, sequenced in a study of T cells in Graves' hyperthyroidism and ophthalmopathy. TCRdb processed the multiplex PCR reads anew with MiXCR; each CDR3 protein has one entry. Of a few hundred thousand distinct CDR3 sequences listed, around 16% are singletons. Sequenced: blood. The receptors stem from a woman aged 25 to 39 with Graves' hyperthyroidism. Each CDR3 is given with its conserved first and last residue. D genes are given only for firm matches. Rows may omit the clone size; those that give it use once, few, many or a size class.

V gene: TRBV9
D gene: NA
J gene: TRBJ2-1
clone size: NA
CDR3 protein: CASSVETLSNEQFF
CDR3 DNA: TGTGCCAGCAGCGTAGAAACACTCAGCAATGAGCAGTTCTTC

V gene: TRBV28
D gene: TRBD1
J gene: TRBJ2-7
clone size: many
CDR3 protein: CASSHKFTGGEQYF
CDR3 DNA: TGTGCCAGCAGTCACAAATTTACAGGGGGTGAGCAGTACTTC

V gene: TRBV20-1
D gene: TRBD2
J gene: TRBJ2-2
clone size: few
CDR3 protein: CSALAGDSGELFF
CDR3 DNA: TGCAGTGCACTAGCGGGAGATTCCGGGGAGCTGTTTTTT

V gene: TRBV18
D gene: NA
J gene: TRBJ2-3
clone size: many
CDR3 protein: CASSRSQGLRDTQYF
CDR3 DNA: TGTGCCAGCTCACGCAGTCAAGGTTTACGAGATACGCAGTATTTT

V gene: TRBV7-2
D gene: TRBD2
J gene: TRBJ2-7
clone size: NA
CDR3 protein: CASSLALAVYEQYF
CDR3 DNA: TGTGCCAGCAGCTTAGCTCTAGCGGTCTACGAGCAGTACTTC

V gene: TRBV6-2/TRBV6-3
D gene: NA
J gene: TRBJ2-3
clone size: many
CDR3 protein: CASSYDRGGTDTQYF
CDR3 DNA: TGTGCCAGCAGTTACGATCGCGGGGGCACAGATACGCAGTATTTT

V gene: TRBV29-1
D gene: NA
J gene: TRBJ2-1
clone size: many
CDR3 protein: CSVEDLSEQFF
CDR3 DNA: TGCAGCGTTGAAGATCTAAGTGAGCAGTTCTTC

V gene: TRBV20-1
D gene: NA
J gene: TRBJ2-2
clone size: few
CDR3 protein: CSASPGTGELFF
CDR3 DNA: TGCAGTGCTAGTCCTGGCACCGGGGAGCTGTTTTTT

V gene: TRBV30
D gene: NA
J gene: TRBJ2-1
clone size: many
CDR3 protein: CACRVRGLAAYNEQFF
CDR3 DNA: TGTGCCTGCCGGGTTAGGGGGCTAGCGGCCTACAATGAGCAGTTCTTC

V gene: TRBV4-2
D gene: TRBD2
J gene: TRBJ2-1
clone size: NA
CDR3 protein: CASSQGLAGLDNEQFF
CDR3 DNA: TGTGCCAGCAGCCAAGGCCTAGCGGGACTCGACAATGAGCAGTTCTTC

V gene: TRBV29-1
D gene: NA
J gene: TRBJ2-1
clone size: many
CDR3 protein: CSVGGITYNEQFF
CDR3 DNA: TGCAGCGTTGGAGGGATCACCTACAATGAGCAGTTCTTC

V gene: TRBV28
D gene: NA
J gene: TRBJ1-4
clone size: few
CDR3 protein: CASLLSRGSEKLFF
CDR3 DNA: TGTGCCAGCCTACTTAGCCGAGGCTCTGAAAAACTGTTTTTT

V gene: TRBV27
D gene: NA
J gene: TRBJ1-5
clone size: many
CDR3 protein: CASSQGNQPQHF
CDR3 DNA: TGTGCCAGCAGCCAGGGCAATCAGCCCCAGCATTTT